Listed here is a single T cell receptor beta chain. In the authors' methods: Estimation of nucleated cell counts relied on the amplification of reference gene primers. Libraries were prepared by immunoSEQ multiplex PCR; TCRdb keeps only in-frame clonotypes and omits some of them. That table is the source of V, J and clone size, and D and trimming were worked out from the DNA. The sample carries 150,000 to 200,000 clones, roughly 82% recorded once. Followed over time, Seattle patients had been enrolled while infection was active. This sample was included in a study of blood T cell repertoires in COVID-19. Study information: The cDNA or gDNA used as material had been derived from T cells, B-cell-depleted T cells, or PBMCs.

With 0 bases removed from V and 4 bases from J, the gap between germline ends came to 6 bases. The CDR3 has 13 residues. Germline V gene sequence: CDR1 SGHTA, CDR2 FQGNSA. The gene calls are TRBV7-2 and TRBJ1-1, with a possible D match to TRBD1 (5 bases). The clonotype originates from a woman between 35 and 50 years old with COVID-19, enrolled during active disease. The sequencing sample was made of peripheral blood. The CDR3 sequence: CASSLAGVTEAFF. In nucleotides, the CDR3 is TGTGCCAGCAGCTTAGCAGGGGTCACTGAAGCTTTCTTT.